This T cell receptor (beta chain) came from a study of CD8 T cells in Susac syndrome. Reverse transcription of roughly 0.45 to 1 ug RNA used random hexamers. An immunoSEQ multiplex PCR amplified TCR beta CDR3 over 54 Vbeta and 13 Jbeta. One entry per CDR3 protein results from TCRdb running MiXCR on the immunoSEQ multiplex PCR reads. The table records around 280,000 distinct CDR3 sequences, about 90% of them present only once. The receptor was isolated from a human donor with multiple sclerosis. The material sequenced was CD4+ T cells from PBMCs.

In DNA form, the CDR3 reads TGCAGTGCCTTTAGTCCACTAGCGGGCACAGGTGAGCAGTTCTTC. Its translation is CSAFSPLAGTGEQFF. V and J are TRBV20-1 and TRBJ2-1; 9 bases are a match to TRBD2. This CDR3 is built from 15 residues. Losses at the gene ends were 6 bases for V and 9 bases for J; bases not matched to a gene: 15. Germline CDR1 and CDR2: DFQATT and SNEGSKA (reference sequence).